The clone carrying this T cell receptor (beta chain) was counted ten times or more. Its specificity is unknown. Each CDR3 protein is one row after TCRdb ran MiXCR on the 5' RACE reads. This table holds 420,000 or so distinct CDR3 sequences, 15% to 20% found once. This specimen comes from a study of identical twins. General study findings and limits: Conclusions were based on cross-sectional statistical analysis, without following the same donors. Reduced insertions were recorded for abundant cord blood beta clonotypes, with no such pattern in memory repertoires.

The CDR3 has 15 residues. V dropped 1 base and J dropped 5; count of bases not matched to a gene: 6. The germline V gene has CDR1 SGHDN and CDR2 FVKESK. The receptor was derived from a man in his forties or fifties in good health. This chain joins TRBV14 and TRBJ2-5; TRBD1 agrees at 8 bases. The material sequenced was naive T cells sorted from blood. The CDR3 DNA reads TGTGCCAGCAGCCAAGTGGCAGGGGGCTGGGAGACCCAGTACTTC. This translates into CASSQVAGGWETQYF.